One sample yielded the 16 T cell receptor beta chains listed below, sequenced in a study of PD-1 blockade in classical Hodgkin lymphoma. The method was immunoSEQ multiplex PCR; TCRdb's version includes in-frame clones alone and lacks a portion of them. The table lists roughly 30,000 clones, more than 85% of them singletons. Noted time point: newly diagnosed, previously untreated cHL patient sample. With magnetic negative selection, CD4+ T cells were purified from PBMCs that had been thawed. Sequences were obtained from CD4+ T cells from blood. Every receptor here comes from a human donor with classical Hodgkin lymphoma.

V is TRBV9 and J is TRBJ2-1; 8 nucleotides line up with TRBD1. There are 15 residues in the CDR3. Germline CDR1 reads SGDLS; CDR2 reads YYNGEE. V lost 1 base to trimming and J lost 5 bases; unmatched junction nucleotides: 5. As DNA, the CDR3 is TGTGCCAGCAGCGTAATTGGACAGGGCGACAATGAGCAGTTCTTC. It yields the protein CASSVIGQGDNEQFF.

The genes are TRBV14 and TRBJ2-7; no reliable D call. Germline V gives CDR1 SGHDN, CDR2 FVKESK. V gave up 2 bases and J gave up 2 bases, with 10 bases separating them. The CDR3 is made up of 14 amino acids. CDR3: CASSQQDFAYEQYF. For the CDR3, the DNA is TGTGCCAGCAGCCAACAGGATTTCGCCTACGAGCAGTACTTC.

This clone was observed once. The chain carries TRBV6-5 and TRBJ2-5; possible D gene TRBD1, 7 bases. Germline V gene lookup returns CDR1 MNHEY and CDR2 SVGAGI. CDR3 length: 15 amino acids. Deletions cut 8 bases from V and 4 bases from J, with 20 bases between. CDR3 protein: CASGQGDRGTETQYF. CDR3 bases: TGTGCCAGCGGTCAGGGGGATCGCGGGACAGAGACCCAGTACTTC.

In DNA form, the CDR3 reads TGTGCCAGCAGTGATGGACGGCCCCAGCATTTT. Its translation is CASSDGRPQHF. This rearrangement joins TRBV2 to TRBJ1-5, with unresolved D. Germline V gene lookup returns CDR1 SNHLY and CDR2 FYNNEI. V was shortened by 3 bases and J by 9 bases, with 6 bases between the two germline ends. This CDR3 contains 11 residues.

The chain links TRBV5-6 to TRBJ1-6, with TRBD1 matching over 7 bases. The CDR3 is 16 amino acids. Trimming cost V 1 base and J 6 bases; bases outside gene matches: 7. From germline, CDR1 is SGHDT and CDR2 YYEEEE. CDR3 in DNA: TGTGCCAGCAGCTTGTTTATGACAGGGACTAATTCACCCCTCCACTTT. This codes for CASSLFMTGTNSPLHF.

The chain has TRBV6-5 and TRBJ2-5, with D maybe TRBD2 (6 bases). The J call may not be correct, given that the DNA end is closer to TRBJ2-7. The germline gives CDR1 MNHEY, CDR2 SVGAGI. The CDR3 runs to 14 residues. The CDR3 protein is CASRSRRGGYEQYF. CDR3 bases: TGTGCCAGCAGATCCCGGAGGGGTGGGTACGAGCAGTACTTC.

This rearrangement joins TRBV5-6 to TRBJ1-3; D not resolved. Per germline, CDR1 SGHDT and CDR2 YYEEEE. V gave up 4 bases and J gave up 3 bases, with 11 bases separating them. The CDR3 contains 14 residues. CDR3 region: CASSRRSLGNTIYF. Here the CDR3 DNA reads TGTGCCAGCAGCCGGCGGAGCCTTGGAAACACCATATATTTT.

The rearrangement joins TRBV19 to TRBJ1-2; no firm D call. Germline CDR1 reads LNHDA; CDR2 reads SQIVND (reference sequence). The V and J ends lost 9 bases and 4 bases respectively, with 12 bases between them. The length of the CDR3 is 12 residues. The CDR3 sequence is CASHPGGYGYTF. The DNA for the CDR3 is TGTGCCAGCCATCCGGGAGGCTATGGCTACACCTTC. Complete variable domain (other parts from reference TRBV19 and TRBJ1-2): DGGITQSPKYLFRKEGQNVTLSCEQNLNHDAMYWYRQDPGQGLRLIYYSQIVNDFQKGDIAEGYSVSREKKESFPLTVTSAQKNPTAFYLCASHPGGYGYTFGSGTRLTVV.

The gene calls are TRBV4-3 and TRBJ2-3, with 15 bases lining up with TRBD2. V lost 5 bases to trimming and J lost 3 bases; unmatched junction nucleotides: 3. The germline V gene has CDR1 LGHNA and CDR2 YSLEER. There are 16 residues in the CDR3. The CDR3 spells CASSAGTSGRTDTQYF. For the CDR3, the DNA is TGCGCCAGCAGCGCTGGGACTAGCGGGAGGACAGATACGCAGTATTTT.

This sequence joins TRBV5-4 and TRBJ2-7; 7 bases match TRBD1. The germline gives CDR1 SGHNT, CDR2 YYREEE (reference sequence). The junction had 5 bases not matched to a gene; V was cut back by 4 bases and J by 4 bases. The CDR3 runs 13 residues. The CDR3 DNA sequence: TGTGCCAGCAGCCTAAGGGACAGATACGAGCAGTACTTC. Its protein is CASSLRDRYEQYF.

The V call is TRBV18, the J call TRBJ1-4; 7 bases line up with TRBD1. Germline V lookup: CDR1 KGHSH, CDR2 LQKENI. CDR3 size: 16 residues. The J segment lost 8 bases and the V segment lost 1 base, leaving 10 bases of the junction unmatched. The CDR3 loop reads CASSPHPTGDLEKLFF. CDR3 nucleotides: TGTGCCAGCTCACCACACCCAACAGGGGATTTGGAAAAACTGTTTTTT.

The chain employs TRBV10-3 and TRBJ1-5, with TRBD1 identical over 7 bases. This CDR3 comprises 13 residues. Germline V gene lookup returns CDR1 ENHRY and CDR2 SYGVKD. V shed 8 bases, J shed 6 bases, and the junction held 7 bases outside the gene matches. The DNA for the CDR3 is TGTGCCATCCAGGGGGAGGGCCCTCAGCCCCAGCATTTT. Amino acid sequence: CAIQGEGPQPQHF.

This chain joins TRBV21-1 and TRBJ1-2; the DNA was not used to check the table's D call, TRBD1. TRBV21-1 is a pseudogene. CDR3 size: 18 residues. CDR3 region: CASSREVRQGAYNYGYTF. DNA of the CDR3: TGTGCCAGCAGCAGAGAAGTGAGACAGGGGGCATATAACTATGGCTACACCTTC.

This clone appeared once. The gene calls are TRBV4-1 and TRBJ2-3; D possibly corresponds to TRBD2 (6 bases). Germline V gives CDR1 MGHRA, CDR2 YSYEKL. The CDR3 spans 16 residues. V was shortened by 4 bases and J by 1 base, with 15 bases between the two germline ends. The CDR3 is CASSRGGNTGTDTQYF. CDR3 bases: TGCGCCAGCAGCCGCGGAGGGAACACGGGCACAGATACGCAGTATTTT.

This chain joins TRBV21-1 and TRBJ2-3. TRBV21-1 is described as a pseudogene. The CDR3 runs 12 residues. In DNA form, the CDR3 reads TGTGCCAGCAACCTGGACCGAGATACGCAGTATTTT. Protein: CASNLDRDTQYF.

This clone turned up a few times. The chain recombines TRBV2 with TRBJ1-2; 7 bases are a match to TRBD1. CDR1 SNHLY and CDR2 FYNNEI come from the germline V gene. V gave up 7 bases and J gave up 4 bases; unmatched junction bases: 9. The CDR3 is 14 amino acids. Here the CDR3 DNA reads TGTGCCAGCAATACAGGGAGACAGGGCTATGGCTACACCTTC. Translation gives CASNTGRQGYGYTF.